This T cell receptor (beta chain) was sequenced during a study of identical twins listed by TCRdb under 2016. Study-wide context: To test whether fetal clonotypes persist, the study used deep sequencing on TCR alpha and beta repertoires from monozygotic twins, unrelated adults of various ages, and cord blood. To rule out contamination, replicate twin experiments were performed at different times with different library preparation protocols. Study-level results and caveats: Abundant cord blood beta clonotypes carried fewer insertions; young adult naive repertoires showed a weaker similar trend, while memory repertoires showed none. A weaker excess of twin sharing was found in beta out-of-frame sequences because the signal-to-noise ratio was lowered by fewer shared sequences. In monozygotic twins, recombination models systematically underestimated out-of-frame TCR alpha sharing, but the models matched the sharing seen between unrelated individuals. Zero-insertion analyses could be partly confounded by invariant T cells such as MAIT and iNKT, though diverse VJ usage argued against such confounding for most clonotypes. Because the same donors could not be followed over many years, conclusions were based on cross-sectional statistical analysis. Compared with coincidental sharing between unrelated individuals, an excess of low generation-probability sequences was observed among out-of-frame TCR alpha sequences shared between twins.

From V the trimming removes 7 bases and from J it removes 9 bases, while the gene matches leave 9 bases of the junction unaccounted for. CDR1 and CDR2 are read off the germline V gene as SQVTM and ANQGSEA. Counted from cysteine to phenylalanine, this CDR3 has 13 amino acids. Kept here is only the CDR3 DNA, which spans 39 bases and is read in frame from base 1. The library relied on 5' RACE. TCRdb names Illumina HiSeq 2000 as the instrument used. Template switching introduced a universal primer binding site; the final cDNA contained a unique molecular identifier, enabling accurate counting of TCR cDNA molecules. Specific primers in the conserved constant-segment region were used to synthesize first-strand cDNA for TCR alpha and beta chains. To control for contamination, every cDNA library carried two barcodes: a SMART-Mk sample barcode plus Illumina barcodes. TruSeq adapter sequences along with Illumina sample barcodes were introduced in two successive PCR steps. The Illumina HiSeq platform was used with custom primers to sequence TCR alpha and beta cDNA libraries. Under the source paper's analysis protocol: Unique molecular identifiers were extracted from raw reads with MiGEC, and CDR3 positions were determined with MiXCR. Recombination models were inferred per individual with the repgenHMM and IGoR tools using an EM algorithm. The analysis of shared clonotypes was done with the tcR package in R, with sharing normalized by the product of cloneset sizes. Out-of-frame nonproductive sequences were analyzed to study raw recombination free of thymic and clonal selection effects. TCRdb ran its own pipeline on the public reads, namely fastp trimming at Q25 and MiXCR clone calling, and kept in-frame beta chains. Every CDR3 protein is listed once, alongside the most common genes and DNA of its rows. The V and J calls here are based on TCRdb, not the publication. The sample table holds around 680,000 distinct CDR3 sequences, of which 8.6% were seen once. The ten most abundant clones make up about 0.98% of the sample.

Note on this clonotype: It lacks a known antigen. No clone much larger than this one lies a single base away; base qualities are absent.

Every donor was a healthy Caucasian. The twin cohort comprised three pairs of female monozygotic twins, all aged roughly 18 to 30 years. The RNA used for TCR libraries was isolated from peripheral blood mononuclear cells. This same sample was also taken into another study, of yellow fever vaccine responses in identical twins. Per the second study: According to the authors, the vaccine-induced T cell response in identical twins seemed to be partly convergent and partly specific to each individual. In identical twins, the study followed T cell clones that responded to the vaccine with precision.

What was sequenced was PBMCs. The sequence was collected from a woman aged 18-30 years in good health. The chain uses TRBV29-1 and TRBJ2-1, and TRBD2 aligns with 10 junction nucleotides. CDR3 sequence: CSGFLAGASEQFF. The sequenced DNA: TGCAGCGGGTTCCTAGCGGGGGCGTCTGAGCAGTTCTTC.